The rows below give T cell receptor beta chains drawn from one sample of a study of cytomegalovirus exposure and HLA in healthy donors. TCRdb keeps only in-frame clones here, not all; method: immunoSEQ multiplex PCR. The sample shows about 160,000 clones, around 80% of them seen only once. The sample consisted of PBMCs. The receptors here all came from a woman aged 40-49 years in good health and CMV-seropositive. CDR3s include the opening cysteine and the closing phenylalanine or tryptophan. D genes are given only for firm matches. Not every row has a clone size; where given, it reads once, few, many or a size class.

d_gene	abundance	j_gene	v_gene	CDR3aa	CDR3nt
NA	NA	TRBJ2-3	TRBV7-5	CARRLATPMGSGDTQYF	TGTGCCAGACGACTAGCCACACCTATGGGGTCCGGGGATACGCAGTATTTT
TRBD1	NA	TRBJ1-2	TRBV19	CASNIQGAYSGYTF	TGTGCCAGTAATATACAGGGGGCATATTCGGGCTACACCTTC
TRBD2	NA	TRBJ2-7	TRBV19	CASKLAGDYEQYF	TGTGCCAGTAAGCTAGCGGGGGATTACGAGCAGTACTTC
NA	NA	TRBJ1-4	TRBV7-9	CSSTALGGWEKLFF	TGTTCCAGCACCGCTCTGGGAGGTTGGGAAAAACTGTTTTTT
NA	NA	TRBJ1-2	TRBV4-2	CASSQDILVQSGYTF	TGTGCCAGCAGCCAAGATATTCTGGTACAGAGTGGCTACACCTTC
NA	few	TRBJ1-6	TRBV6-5	CASRQLGDSSPLHF	TGTGCCTCCCGACAGCTGGGCGATAGTTCACCCCTCCACTTT
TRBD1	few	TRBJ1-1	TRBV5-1	CASSSLGQITEAFF	TGCGCCAGCAGCTCTTTGGGACAGATCACTGAAGCTTTCTTT
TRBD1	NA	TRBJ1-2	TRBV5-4	CASRSRTGGTYGYTF	TGTGCCAGCAGGTCTAGGACAGGGGGGACTTATGGCTACACCTTC
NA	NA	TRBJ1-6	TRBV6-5	CASCSSSYNSPLHF	TGTGCCAGCTGTAGTAGCTCCTATAATTCACCCCTCCACTTT
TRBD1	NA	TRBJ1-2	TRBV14	CASSPIGQGGGYTF	TGTGCCAGCAGCCCGATAGGACAGGGAGGAGGCTACACCTTC
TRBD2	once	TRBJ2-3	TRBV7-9	CASSLASGGMADTQYF	TGTGCCAGCAGCTTAGCGTCGGGGGGTATGGCAGATACGCAGTATTTT
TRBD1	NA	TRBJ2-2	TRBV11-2	CASSQTGGPGGELFF	TGTGCCAGCAGTCAAACAGGGGGCCCCGGCGGGGAGCTGTTTTTT
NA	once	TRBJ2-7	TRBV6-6	CASSYRGFEQYF	TGTGCCAGCAGCTACCGCGGCTTCGAGCAGTACTTC
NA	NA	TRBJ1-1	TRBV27	CASSFRGGGRAFF	TGTGCCAGCAGTTTCCGCGGGGGGGGTAGGGCTTTCTTT
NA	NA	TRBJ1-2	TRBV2	CASSEIRQGGYTF	TGTGCCAGCAGTGAGATCAGGCAGGGCGGCTACACCTTC
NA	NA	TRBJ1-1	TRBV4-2	CASNWGGRTEAFF	TGTGCCAGCAATTGGGGAGGACGCACTGAAGCTTTCTTT
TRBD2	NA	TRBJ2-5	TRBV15	CATSSPILAGLETQYF	TGTGCCACCAGCTCGCCTATACTAGCGGGGCTCGAGACCCAGTACTTC
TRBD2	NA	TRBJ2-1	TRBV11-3	CASSLVGGGAYNEQFF	TGTGCCAGCAGCTTAGTTGGCGGGGGGGCTTACAATGAGCAGTTCTTC
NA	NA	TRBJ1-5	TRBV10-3	CAISGGPNQPQHF	TGTGCCATCAGTGGCGGGCCGAACCAGCCCCAGCATTTT
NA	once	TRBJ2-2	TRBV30	CAWSTRVNGELFF	TGTGCCTGGAGTACTCGGGTGAACGGGGAGCTGTTTTTT
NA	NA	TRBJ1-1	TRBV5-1	CASSIGTLNTEAFF	TGCGCCAGCAGCATCGGGACACTGAACACTGAAGCTTTCTTT
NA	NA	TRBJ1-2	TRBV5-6	CASSLQSGGYTF	TGTGCCAGCAGCTTGCAATCAGGGGGCTACACCTTC
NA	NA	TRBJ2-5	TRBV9	CASSLTREETQYF	TGTGCCAGCAGCCTCACTAGAGAAGAGACCCAGTACTTC
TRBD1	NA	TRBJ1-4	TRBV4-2	CASSLRTGQEKLFF	TGTGCCAGCAGCCTAAGGACAGGTCAGGAAAAACTGTTTTTT
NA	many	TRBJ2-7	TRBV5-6	CASSLDREQYF	TGTGCCAGCAGCTTGGATCGGGAGCAGTACTTC
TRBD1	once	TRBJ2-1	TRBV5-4	CASSSDPTGGRPSSYNEQFF	TGTGCCAGCAGCTCGGATCCGACAGGGGGCCGACCTAGCTCCTACAATGAGCAGTTCTTC
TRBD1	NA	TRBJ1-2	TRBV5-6	CASSRPGGAGGYTF	TGTGCCAGCAGCAGGCCAGGGGGCGCGGGTGGCTACACCTTC
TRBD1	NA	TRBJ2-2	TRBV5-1	CASRGTGDFNTGELFF	TGCGCCAGCAGAGGAACAGGGGATTTTAACACCGGGGAGCTGTTTTTT
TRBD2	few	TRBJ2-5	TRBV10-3	CAISPSGVGETQYF	TGTGCCATTTCTCCGAGCGGGGTGGGGGAGACCCAGTACTTC
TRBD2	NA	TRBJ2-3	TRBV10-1	CASSRYSGLAGGHTDTQYF	TGCGCCAGCAGTCGATATTCGGGACTAGCGGGGGGGCACACAGATACGCAGTATTTT
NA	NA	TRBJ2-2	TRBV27	CASSSRASGELFF	TGTGCCAGCAGTTCACGAGCGTCCGGGGAGCTGTTTTTT
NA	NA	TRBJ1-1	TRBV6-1	CASSARSVNTEAFF	TGTGCCAGCAGTGCGCGGAGTGTGAACACTGAAGCTTTCTTT
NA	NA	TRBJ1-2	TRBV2	CASSPDRGGYTF	TGTGCCAGCAGTCCTGACAGAGGTGGCTACACCTTC
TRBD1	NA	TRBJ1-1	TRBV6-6	CASIDRGGNTEAFF	TGTGCCAGCATCGACAGGGGAGGGAACACTGAAGCTTTCTTT
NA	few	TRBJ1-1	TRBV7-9	CASSEDSPAGEAFF	TGTGCCAGCAGCGAGGACAGCCCTGCGGGTGAAGCTTTCTTT
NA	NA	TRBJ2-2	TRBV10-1	CAHGDSCTGELFF	TGCGCTCACGGAGACTCTTGCACCGGGGAGCTGTTTTTT
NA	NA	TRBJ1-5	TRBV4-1	CASSRDSGIPQPQHF	TGCGCCAGCAGCCGCGACAGCGGGATTCCACAGCCCCAGCATTTT
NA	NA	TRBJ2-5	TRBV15	CATSRGDMGETQYF	TGTGCCACCAGCAGAGGGGACATGGGGGAGACCCAGTACTTC
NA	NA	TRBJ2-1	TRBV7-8	CASSLGRFVEQFF	TGTGCCAGCAGCTTAGGGCGGTTTGTCGAGCAGTTCTTC
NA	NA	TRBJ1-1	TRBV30	CAWSRGTSGSPITEAFF	TGTGCCTGGAGTCGGGGTACCAGCGGCAGTCCGATCACTGAAGCTTTCTTT
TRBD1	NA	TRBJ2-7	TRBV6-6	CASRSTGQGDEQYF	TGTGCCAGCAGATCAACAGGACAGGGCGACGAGCAGTACTTC
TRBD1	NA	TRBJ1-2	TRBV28	CASSTARDRYYGYTF	TGTGCCAGCAGTACGGCCCGGGACAGGTACTATGGCTACACCTTC
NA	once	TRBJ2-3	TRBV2	CASRGLLGDTQYF	TGTGCCAGCAGGGGCTTGTTGGGCGATACGCAGTATTTT
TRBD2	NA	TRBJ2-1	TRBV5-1	CASSLEPSGGQNEQFF	TGCGCCAGCAGCTTGGAGCCTAGCGGGGGCCAGAATGAGCAGTTCTTC
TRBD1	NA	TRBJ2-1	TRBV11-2	CASSRGDPGQGANEQFF	TGTGCCAGCAGCCGAGGAGATCCGGGACAGGGGGCAAATGAGCAGTTCTTC
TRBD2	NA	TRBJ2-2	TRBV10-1	CASSGTATLAGDLANTGELFF	TGCGCCAGCAGTGGGACAGCAACTCTAGCGGGGGACCTCGCGAACACCGGGGAGCTGTTTTTT
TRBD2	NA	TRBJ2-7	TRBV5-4	CASSRSGEGYEQYF	TGTGCCAGCAGCCGGTCGGGGGAGGGTTACGAGCAGTACTTC
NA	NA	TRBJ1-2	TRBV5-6	CASSKNRVGYTF	TGTGCCAGCAGCAAAAACAGGGTCGGGTACACCTTC
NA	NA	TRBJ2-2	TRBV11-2	CASSPKEVRSGELFF	TGTGCCAGCAGCCCGAAGGAGGTTCGGAGCGGGGAGCTGTTTTTT
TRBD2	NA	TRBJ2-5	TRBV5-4	CASSLGTRQQETQYF	TGTGCCAGCAGCTTGGGGACTAGACAACAAGAGACCCAGTACTTC
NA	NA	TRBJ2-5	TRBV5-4	CATMSRRETQYF	TGTGCCACCATGTCTCGCCGGGAGACCCAGTACTTC
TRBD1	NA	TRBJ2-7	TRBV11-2	CASSLSTGGLSEQYF	TGTGCCAGCAGCCTAAGTACAGGGGGCCTCTCCGAGCAGTACTTC
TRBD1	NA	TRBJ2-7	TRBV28	CASSFGQGWNEQYF	TGTGCCAGCAGTTTTGGACAGGGATGGAACGAGCAGTACTTC
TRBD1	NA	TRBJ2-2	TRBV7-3	CASGTGPTGELFF	TGTGCCAGTGGGACAGGGCCAACCGGGGAGCTGTTTTTT
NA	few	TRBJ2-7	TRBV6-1	CASSEEHEQYF	TGTGCCAGCAGTGAAGAGCACGAGCAGTACTTC
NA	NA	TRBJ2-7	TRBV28	CASSLSAGGSEQYF	TGTGCCAGCAGTTTATCGGCAGGGGGGTCCGAGCAGTACTTC
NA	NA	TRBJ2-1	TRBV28	CASSGFDSYNEQFF	TGTGCCAGCAGCGGGTTCGACTCCTACAATGAGCAGTTCTTC
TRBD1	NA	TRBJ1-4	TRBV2	CASSVTGGEKLFF	TGTGCCAGCAGTGTGACAGGGGGGGAAAAACTGTTTTTT
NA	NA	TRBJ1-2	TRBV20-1	CSARTVYGYTF	TGCAGTGCTAGGACAGTCTATGGCTACACCTTC